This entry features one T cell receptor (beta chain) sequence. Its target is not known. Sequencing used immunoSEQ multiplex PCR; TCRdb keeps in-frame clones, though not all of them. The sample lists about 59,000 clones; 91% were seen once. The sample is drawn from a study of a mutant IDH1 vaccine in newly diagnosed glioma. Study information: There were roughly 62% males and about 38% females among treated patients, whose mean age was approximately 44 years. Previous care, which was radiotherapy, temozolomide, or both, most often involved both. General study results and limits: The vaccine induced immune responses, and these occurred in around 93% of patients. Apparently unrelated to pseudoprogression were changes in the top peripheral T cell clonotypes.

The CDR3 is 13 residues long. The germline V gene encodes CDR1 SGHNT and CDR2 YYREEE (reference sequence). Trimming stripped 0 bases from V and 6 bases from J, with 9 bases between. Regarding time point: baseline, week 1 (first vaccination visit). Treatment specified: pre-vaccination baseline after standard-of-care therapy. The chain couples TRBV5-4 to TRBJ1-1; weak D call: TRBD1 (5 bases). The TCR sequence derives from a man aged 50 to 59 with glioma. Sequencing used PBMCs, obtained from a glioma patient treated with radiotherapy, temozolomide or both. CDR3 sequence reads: CASSLGGVPEAFF. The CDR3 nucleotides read TGTGCCAGCAGCTTGGGGGGGGTACCTGAAGCTTTCTTT.